The 22 T cell receptor beta chains in this list originate from one sample, sequenced in a study of technical replicates of blood from a handful of donors. This table comes from immunoSEQ multiplex PCR, and its TCRdb copy is limited to in-frame clones, with some not included. Here the sample spans 75,000 to 95,000 clones, approximately 95% being singletons. The sequencing sample was made of T cells isolated from PBMCs. The receptors come from a human donor in good health.

The chain employs TRBV30 and TRBJ2-7, with 8 bases that match TRBD2. Germline values: CDR1 GTSNPN, CDR2 SVGIG (reference sequence). Trimming at V came to 0 bases and at J to 4 bases, leaving 5 bases not matched to a gene. The CDR3 totals 14 residues. This CDR3 is CAWSVGLVYYEQYF. The DNA for the CDR3 is TGTGCCTGGAGTGTGGGACTAGTTTATTACGAGCAGTACTTC.

The chain employs TRBV6-6 and TRBJ1-5, with D possibly matching TRBD1 (6 bases). The germline V gene has CDR1 MNHNY and CDR2 SVGAGI (reference sequence). The CDR3 runs 15 residues. Trimming took off 6 bases at V and 3 bases at J, with 15 bases between the two ends. The DNA for the CDR3 is TGTGCCAGCAGCTCAAGCGACAGGCCCAATCAGCCCCAGCATTTT. Protein sequence: CASSSSDRPNQPQHF.

The J gene is TRBJ1-1, the V gene TRBV7-6; 8 bases fit TRBD1. Germline loops: CDR1 SGHVS, CDR2 FNYEAQ. With 3 bases clipped from V and 0 bases from J, the junction kept 9 bases outside the gene matches. The CDR3 covers 17 residues. The CDR3 DNA reads as TGTGCCAGCAGCTTCAGCCGGACAGGGTTAATGAACACTGAAGCTTTCTTT. Encoded protein: CASSFSRTGLMNTEAFF.

The V gene is TRBV9, the J gene TRBJ2-5, with TRBD1 identical over 8 bases. This CDR3 is 14 amino acids long. The V and J ends lost 0 bases and 5 bases, in that order; junction bases with no gene match: 3. The germline CDR1 and CDR2 sequences are SGDLS and YYNGEE. CDR3 sequence: CASSVADRVETQYF. The CDR3 DNA reads as TGTGCCAGCAGCGTAGCGGACAGGGTTGAGACCCAGTACTTC.

V is TRBV15 and J is TRBJ2-7; 9 nucleotides align to TRBD2. Germline CDR1 LNHNV, CDR2 YYDKDF (reference sequence). V gave up 3 bases and J gave up 0 bases; unmatched junction bases: 3. The CDR3 is 15 amino acids. The CDR3 bases are TGTGCCACCAGCAGCGGACTAGCGTACTCCTACGAGCAGTACTTC. Translation gives CATSSGLAYSYEQYF.

The rearrangement joins TRBV2 to TRBJ1-1; a possible D gene is TRBD1 (5 bases). The CDR3 consists of 14 residues. Germline CDR1 is SNHLY and CDR2 is FYNNEI. Trimming took off 4 bases at V and 1 base at J, with 10 bases between the two ends. The CDR3 DNA reads TGTGCCAGCAGTGTAAGACAGACGAACACTGAAGCTTTCTTT. It yields the protein CASSVRQTNTEAFF.

V gene TRBV7-3 combines with J gene TRBJ2-1; D possibly corresponds to TRBD2 (7 bases). V was cut by 0 bases and J by 6 bases, with 9 bases left in between. CDR1 and CDR2 from the germline V gene are SGHTA and FQGTGA. There are 14 residues in the CDR3. Here the CDR3 DNA reads TGTGCCAGCAGCTTAACAGGGGGGGTCAATGAGCAGTTCTTC. Protein: CASSLTGGVNEQFF.

The V gene is TRBV19, the J gene TRBJ2-3, with 11 bases identical to TRBD2. From germline, CDR1 is LNHDA and CDR2 SQIVND (reference sequence). The CDR3 is made up of 16 amino acids. Trimming cost V 6 bases and J 2 bases; bases outside gene matches: 7. For the CDR3, the DNA is TGTGCCAGTAGGCCGGGACTAGCGGTTAACACAGATACGCAGTATTTT. This encodes CASRPGLAVNTDTQYF.

The chain recombines TRBV11-1 with TRBJ2-7; D is uncertain. The CDR3 is 12 residues long. Trimming cost V 4 bases and J 3 bases, with 7 bases left between them. Germline V CDR1 and CDR2: SGHAT, FQDESV (reference sequence). CDR3 residues: CASSYNFYEQYF. The CDR3 coding sequence is TGTGCCAGCAGCTACAATTTCTACGAGCAGTACTTC.

The chain couples TRBV7-8 to TRBJ1-5; D not resolved. Germline CDR1 and CDR2: SGHVS and FQNEAQ. This CDR3 spans 13 amino acids. V dropped 5 bases and J dropped 0 bases, with 5 bases sitting between them. The CDR3 spells CASSKYSNQPQHF. DNA for the CDR3: TGTGCCAGCAGCAAATATAGCAATCAGCCCCAGCATTTT.

This sequence joins TRBV5-4 and TRBJ2-1; 13 bases agree with TRBD2. Unmatched junction bases numbered 6, after V lost 4 bases and J lost 8 bases. The CDR3 spans 15 residues. In germline, CDR1 is SGHNT, CDR2 YYREEE (reference sequence). The CDR3 here is CASSTRTSGSDEQFF. In DNA form, the CDR3 reads TGTGCCAGCAGCACCCGGACTAGCGGGAGCGATGAGCAGTTCTTC. Full variable domain (missing parts from reference TRBV5-4 and TRBJ2-1): ETGVTQSPTHLIKTRGQQVTLRCSSQSGHNTVSWYQQALGQGPQFIFQYYREEENGRGNFPPRFSGLQFPNYSSELNVNALELDDSALYLCASSTRTSGSDEQFFGPGTRLTVL.

This chain links TRBV9 with TRBJ1-5; no reliable D call. The V gene's germline CDR1 is SGDLS and CDR2 YYNGEE. V lost 0 bases and J lost 6, with 7 bases in between. The CDR3 is 13 residues long. In nucleotides, the CDR3 is TGTGCCAGCAGCGTAGAGATGAGTCAGCCCCAGCATTTT. Translation gives CASSVEMSQPQHF.

V usage is TRBV11-2 and J usage is TRBJ2-3, with 12 bases matching TRBD1. V shed 4 bases and J 5 bases; nucleotides not matched to a gene: 7. The germline V gene encodes CDR1 SGHAT and CDR2 FQNNGV. This CDR3 region has 16 residues. CDR3: CASSSRDRGLGDTQYF. CDR3 sequence (DNA): TGTGCCAGCAGCTCAAGGGACAGGGGGCTTGGAGATACGCAGTATTTT.

The chain carries TRBV7-8 and TRBJ2-1; 13 bases are a match to TRBD2. The germline V gene has CDR1 SGHVS and CDR2 FQNEAQ. This CDR3 has 15 amino acids. V lost 3 bases, J lost 5 bases, and 1 base stayed unmatched. DNA of the CDR3: TGTGCCAGCAGCTTGGGGACTAGCGGGAACAATGAGCAGTTCTTC. Its protein product is CASSLGTSGNNEQFF.

The chain joins TRBV2 to TRBJ1-5; TRBD1 aligns across 9 bases. Germline trimming cut 6 bases from V and 5 bases from J; bases unmatched to any gene: 5. In germline, CDR1 is SNHLY, CDR2 FYNNEI. The CDR3 loop spans 14 amino acids. For the CDR3, the DNA is TGTGCCAGCAGGGGACAGGGAGGATATCAGCCCCAGCATTTT. This gives the protein CASRGQGGYQPQHF.

This chain joins TRBV6-1 and TRBJ2-1; a possible D gene is TRBD1 (6 bases). Per the germline V gene, CDR1 is MNHNS and CDR2 is SASEGT. V lost 0 bases and J 4 bases, leaving 13 bases between the germline ends. The CDR3 contains 16 residues. The chain's CDR3 is CASSEAVTGPYNEQFF. CDR3 DNA sequence: TGTGCCAGCAGTGAAGCTGTGACAGGCCCATACAATGAGCAGTTCTTC.

This chain connects TRBV27 to TRBJ2-2, with 10 positions matching TRBD1. CDR3 length: 16 amino acids. V shed 5 bases and J 5 bases; nucleotides not matched to a gene: 8. The V gene's germline CDR1 is MNHEY and CDR2 SMNVEV (reference sequence). CDR3 residues: CASSPRTGGSTGELFF. In DNA form, the CDR3 reads TGTGCCAGCAGTCCGAGGACAGGGGGTAGTACCGGGGAGCTGTTTTTT.

Comments on this clone: Other DNA sequences in the same sample also yield this CDR3. This chain links TRBV5-1 with TRBJ2-7, with 9 bases matching TRBD1. Germline V lookup: CDR1 SGHRS, CDR2 YFSETQ. Trimming at V came to 5 bases and at J to 4 bases, leaving 4 bases not matched to a gene. CDR3 length: 13 residues. The CDR3 DNA follows: TGCGCCAGCAGTACCGGGACAGGGTACGAGCAGTACTTC. It specifies CASSTGTGYEQYF.

The rearrangement uses TRBV25-1 and TRBJ2-7; 7 bases match TRBD2. Germline V gene data show CDR1 as MGHDK and CDR2 as SYGVNS. The CDR3 length is 15 residues. With 2 bases clipped from V and 2 bases from J, the junction kept 6 bases outside the gene matches. This CDR3 is CASSEGRGPTYEQYF. CDR3 sequence (DNA): TGTGCCAGCAGTGAAGGGAGGGGACCCACCTACGAGCAGTACTTC.

The chain couples TRBV12-5 to TRBJ2-7; 7 bases are a match to TRBD1. V lost 0 bases and J lost 5; bases outside the gene matches: 10. The germline CDR1 and CDR2 sequences are LGHNT and FRNRAP. The CDR3 has 16 amino acids. CDR3 DNA: TGTGCTAGTGGTTTGGTCACCGGGACAGCCCTCGACGAGCAGTACTTC. It is translated as CASGLVTGTALDEQYF.

The J gene is TRBJ1-2, the V gene TRBV10-3, with 10 bases fitting TRBD1. This CDR3 region has 13 residues. Trimming cost V 4 bases and J 6 bases; bases outside gene matches: 2. CDR1 is ENHRY, CDR2 SYGVKD, per germline. The CDR3 reads CAISAGQGNGYTF. The CDR3 nucleotides are TGTGCCATCAGTGCGGGACAGGGGAATGGCTACACCTTC.

The rearrangement joins TRBV6-1 to TRBJ2-7; possibly TRBD2 for D (5 bases). CDR3 length equals 17 residues. With 1 base removed from V and 0 bases from J, the gap between germline ends came to 16 bases. Germline-derived CDR1 and CDR2 are MNHNS and SASEGT. DNA of the CDR3: TGTGCCAGCAGTGAAGGGGTTGAGGGAGCCATCTCCTACGAGCAGTACTTC. It encodes CASSEGVEGAISYEQYF.